Following are 9 T cell receptor beta chains from one sample sequenced in a study of blood T cell repertoires in COVID-19. Assay: immunoSEQ multiplex PCR; the TCRdb copy retains only in-frame clones and omits some. The data contain approximately 20,000 clones, roughly nine tenths of them singletons. The sample taken for sequencing was peripheral blood. The receptors here all came from a human donor in a cohort sampled during active COVID-19.

This chain uses TRBV5-1 with TRBJ2-7, with 9 bases aligning to TRBD1. In germline, CDR1 is SGHRS, CDR2 YFSETQ. CDR3 size: 15 residues. The V gene end was trimmed by 2 bases and the J gene end by 2 bases; junction bases not matched to a gene: 5. In nucleotides, the CDR3 is TGCGCCAGCAGCTTATCCGGGACAGGGCCCTACGAGCAGTACTTC. This codes for CASSLSGTGPYEQYF. The full variable domain, in which reference TRBV5-1 and TRBJ2-7 provide the parts outside the CDR3, is KAGVTQTPRYLIKTRGQQVTLSCSPISGHRSVSWYQQTPGQGLQFLFEYFSETQRNKGNFPGRFSGRQFSNSRSEMNVSTLELGDSALYLCASSLSGTGPYEQYFGPGTRLTVT.

The genes are TRBV29-1 and TRBJ1-1; perhaps TRBD1 as D (5 bases). Germline-derived CDR1 and CDR2 are SQVTM and ANQGSEA. Trimming stripped 4 bases from V and 4 bases from J, with 13 bases between. CDR3 length equals 13 residues. The CDR3 region is CSVAAGRSTEAFF. The CDR3 DNA sequence: TGCAGCGTTGCGGCGGGGCGGAGCACTGAAGCTTTCTTT.

The chain has TRBV5-1 and TRBJ2-7, with 8 bases identical to TRBD2. V lost 0 bases to trimming and J lost 3 bases; unmatched junction nucleotides: 5. Germline V gene data show CDR1 as SGHRS and CDR2 as YFSETQ. This CDR3 is built from 15 residues. As DNA, the CDR3 is TGCGCCAGCAGCTTGGCCAGCGGGAGTTTCTACGAGCAGTACTTC. It yields the protein CASSLASGSFYEQYF.

V and J are TRBV5-1 and TRBJ2-4; perhaps TRBD1 as D (6 bases). From germline, CDR1 is SGHRS and CDR2 YFSETQ. The CDR3 is 15 amino acids. V lost 1 base, J lost 6 bases, and 14 bases lay in between. This chain's CDR3 is CASSLTGSSRNIQYF. The CDR3 nucleotides are TGCGCCAGCAGCTTGACAGGGAGCTCCAGAAACATTCAGTACTTC.

This chain uses TRBV7-2 with TRBJ2-3; 8 bases match TRBD1. The CDR3 length is 17 residues. Losses at the gene ends were 3 bases for V and 2 bases for J; bases not matched to a gene: 10. Germline assignment: CDR1 SGHTA and CDR2 FQGNSA. This chain's CDR3 is CASSFRGTGETTDTQYF. DNA for the CDR3: TGTGCCAGCAGCTTCCGAGGGACAGGAGAAACCACAGATACGCAGTATTTT.

DNA of the CDR3: TGTGCCAGCAGCCCGAAAGGACTAGCGGACTACGAGCAGTACTTC. This encodes CASSPKGLADYEQYF. The chain recombines TRBV4-2 with TRBJ2-7; 10 bases fit TRBD2. Trimming cost V 4 bases and J 3 bases; bases outside gene matches: 6. Germline CDR1 LGHNA, CDR2 YNFKEQ. The CDR3 has 15 residues.

The chain uses TRBV2 and TRBJ2-7, with 7 bases aligning to TRBD1. This CDR3 spans 11 amino acids. J lost 7 bases, V lost 6 bases, and 3 bases had no gene match. Per germline, CDR1 SNHLY and CDR2 FYNNEI. CDR3 nucleotide sequence: TGTGCCAGCAGAAGACAGGGTGAGCAGTACTTC. Amino acids: CASRRQGEQYF.

V is TRBV30 and J is TRBJ2-1; 8 bases line up with TRBD1. After removal of 2 bases from V and 9 bases from J, the junction contained 6 bases not matched to a gene. Looked up from germline, CDR1 is GTSNPN and CDR2 is SVGIG (reference sequence). CDR3 length equals 13 residues. The CDR3 DNA follows: TGTGCCTGGAGTCAGGGGGCGAACGTTGAGCAGTTCTTC. Translated: CAWSQGANVEQFF.

The count of this clone is one. The rearrangement uses TRBV7-8 and TRBJ2-6; D remains unclear. This CDR3 contains 15 residues. V lost 5 bases, J lost 2 bases, and 10 bases lay in between. CDR1 and CDR2 (germline): SGHVS, FQNEAQ. The CDR3 sequence: CASSPSLTGANVLTF. Written as DNA, the CDR3 is TGTGCCAGCAGCCCGTCCTTAACTGGGGCCAACGTCCTGACTTTC.